This T cell receptor (beta chain) emerged from a study of blood T cells in healthy people across ages. This clonotype turned up a few times. The CDR3 covers 19 residues. Trimming took 2 bases from V and 8 from J, leaving 30 bases between them. The germline V gene encodes CDR1 MNHEY and CDR2 SVGEGT. Together with a sample-barcoded 5' primer, a J-beta primer mix was included in a second PCR lasting roughly 6 to 12 cycles. TCRdb fed the 5' RACE reads into MiXCR, producing one record per CDR3 protein. This table holds hundreds of thousands of distinct CDR3 sequences, under 35% found once. V gene TRBV6-2 or TRBV6-3 combines with J gene TRBJ1-1, with D maybe TRBD1 (6 bases). Sequencing input: blood. This TCR derives from an elderly woman in good health. CDR3 region: CASSYEGGGVRTKAAEAFF. As DNA, the CDR3 is TGTGCCAGCAGTTACGAGGGAGGGGGGGTACGAACCAAGGCGGCCGAAGCTTTCTTT.